Each of the 20 T cell receptor beta chains below was sequenced from the same sample in a study of T cells in Graves' hyperthyroidism and ophthalmopathy (dated by TCRdb to the late 2010s). Receptors were amplified or captured by multiplex PCR. The run used an Illumina HiSeq 2000. TCR beta CDR3 regions were amplified from RNA transcripts. A first-round RT-PCR of the TCR CDR3 used the HTBI primer set with the Qiagen OneStep RT-PCR kit. The public sequencing data were trimmed at Q25 with fastp and processed into clonotypes with MiXCR by TCRdb, which kept only in-frame beta chains. CDR3 protein sequences are deduplicated, and each keeps its most common genes and DNA. For this sample there are around 520,000 distinct CDR3 sequences; approximately 25% appear just once. Of the sample, 11% is held by the ten largest clones. Sequencing used blood. The receptors stem from a woman in her 30s with Graves' ophthalmopathy.

This clonotype was seen many times. The chain is built from TRBV6-1 and TRBJ1-5; TRBD1 is a possible D gene (5 bases). This CDR3 comprises 16 residues. Germline V gene sequence: CDR1 MNHNS, CDR2 SASEGT. V lost 2 bases and J 7 bases, leaving 18 bases between the germline ends. CDR3 in DNA: TGTGCCAGCAGTGAAATCGGGAGGGGTAGGGGACAGCCCCAGCATTTT. Amino acids: CASSEIGRGRGQPQHF.

This chain links TRBV28 with TRBJ1-1; D perhaps matches TRBD1 (5 bases). Trimming stripped 7 bases from V and 3 bases from J, with 15 bases between. The germline gives CDR1 MDHEN, CDR2 SYDVKM. The CDR3 extends over 14 amino acids. The CDR3 nucleotides read TGTGCCAGCATCAACGGGCAGGGTTACACTGAAGCTTTCTTT. Its translation is CASINGQGYTEAFF.

This clonotype was observed many times. The chain employs TRBV28 and TRBJ2-7; TRBD2 matches at 10 bases. This CDR3 comprises 14 residues. V lost 3 bases, J lost 3 bases, and 2 bases stayed unmatched. CDR1 is MDHEN, CDR2 SYDVKM, per germline. CDR3 DNA: TGTGCCAGCAGTTTCGGACTAGCGGTCTACGAGCAGTACTTC. Its translation is CASSFGLAVYEQYF.

This clonotype showed up many times. The gene calls are TRBV2 and TRBJ2-2; D unresolved. Trimming removed 3 bases from V and 8 bases from J, with 10 bases in between. The length of the CDR3 is 13 residues. The V gene's germline CDR1 is SNHLY and CDR2 FYNNEI. The CDR3 protein is CASSEKFWGELFF. CDR3 sequence (DNA): TGTGCCAGCAGTGAGAAATTTTGGGGGGAGCTGTTTTTT. The full variable domain, completed using reference TRBV2 and TRBJ2-2, is EPEVTQTPSHQVTQMGQEVILRCVPISNHLYFYWYRQILGQKVEFLVSFYNNEISEKSEIFDDQFSVERPDGSNFTLKIRSTKLEDSAMYFCASSEKFWGELFFGEGSRLTVL.

In this sample, this clonotype turned up many times. The chain has TRBV7-3 and TRBJ1-5; TRBD1 matches at 8 bases. There are 19 residues in the CDR3. The trim removed 1 base at V and 3 bases at J, leaving 14 bases unmatched. CDR1 SGHTA and CDR2 FQGTGA come from the germline V gene. This CDR3 is CASSLRRPFGQGYNQPQHF. For the CDR3, the DNA is TGTGCCAGCAGCTTAAGACGGCCGTTCGGACAGGGTTACAATCAGCCCCAGCATTTT.

This clonotype was seen many times. The rearrangement uses TRBV3-1 and TRBJ2-7; D call uncertain. This CDR3 comprises 15 residues. V lost 0 bases, J lost 4 bases, and 13 bases lay in between. Germline V CDR1 and CDR2: LGHDT, YNNKEL (reference sequence). The CDR3: CASSQDSGRFYEQYF. The CDR3 DNA is TGTGCCAGCAGCCAAGATTCCGGACGGTTTTACGAGCAGTACTTC.

This clonotype showed up many times. The chain couples TRBV12-3 or TRBV12-4 to TRBJ2-2; 11 bases are a match to TRBD1. This CDR3 region has 14 residues. V shed 8 bases and J 5 bases; nucleotides not matched to a gene: 4. DNA for the CDR3: TGTGCCAGCTGGGGACAGGGGGAGACCGGGGAGCTGTTTTTT. Translation: CASWGQGETGELFF.

This clonotype was found many times. The gene calls are TRBV27 and TRBJ2-4; TRBD1 or TRBD2 may be the D gene (5 bases each). This CDR3 region has 15 residues. The germline CDR1 and CDR2 sequences are MNHEY and SMNVEV (reference sequence). The V end was cut by 6 bases, the J end by 0 bases, with 12 bases between. CDR3 residues: CASSPGTSAKNIQYF. The DNA for the CDR3 is TGTGCCAGCAGCCCCGGGACCTCAGCCAAAAACATTCAGTACTTC.

The rearrangement joins TRBV5-1 to TRBJ2-7, with TRBD1 matching 9 bases. The ends lost 5 bases at V and 1 base at J; junction bases unmatched: 7. The CDR3 length is 15 residues. Per the germline V gene, CDR1 is SGHRS and CDR2 is YFSETQ. CDR3 sequence (DNA): TGCGCCAGCAGTTCCGGACAGGGGCCATCCTACGAGCAGTACTTC. Translation: CASSSGQGPSYEQYF. Drawing the rest from reference TRBV5-1 and TRBJ2-7, the complete variable domain is KAGVTQTPRYLIKTRGQQVTLSCSPISGHRSVSWYQQTPGQGLQFLFEYFSETQRNKGNFPGRFSGRQFSNSRSEMNVSTLELGDSALYLCASSSGQGPSYEQYFGPGTRLTVT.

In its sample, this clonotype was seen a few times. V usage is TRBV4-2 and J usage is TRBJ2-7; 8 bases are a match to TRBD2. The CDR3 runs to 17 residues. J lost 4 bases, V lost 5 bases, and 16 bases had no gene match. The germline V gene encodes CDR1 LGHNA and CDR2 YNFKEQ. The CDR3, as DNA: TGTGCCAGCAGCGCCTCGCCCGGGGGGGGCATCGAGTACGAGCAGTACTTC. Amino acids: CASSASPGGGIEYEQYF.

This rearrangement joins TRBV12-3 or TRBV12-4 to TRBJ1-2; possible D gene TRBD1, 6 bases. This CDR3 has 13 amino acids. V was shortened by 7 bases and J by 0 bases, with 9 bases between the two germline ends. The chain's CDR3 is CASIGQPNYGYTF. CDR3 nucleotide sequence: TGTGCCAGCATCGGACAGCCTAACTATGGCTACACCTTC.

This clonotype has ten or more counts. J is TRBJ1-2 and V is TRBV5-1; the D is unclear. The CDR3 extends over 13 amino acids. From germline, CDR1 is SGHRS and CDR2 YFSETQ. V was shortened by 4 bases and J by 3 bases, with 10 bases between the two germline ends. Here the CDR3 reads CASSLAEDYGYTF. In DNA, the CDR3 is TGCGCCAGCAGCCTGGCGGAGGACTATGGCTACACCTTC.

This clonotype was counted ten times or more. This rearrangement joins TRBV3-1 to TRBJ1-2; D is possibly TRBD1 (6 bases). Germline-derived CDR1 and CDR2 are LGHDT and YNNKEL (reference sequence). CDR3 size: 13 residues. Trimming stripped 6 bases from V and 4 bases from J, with 12 bases between. CDR3 coding DNA: TGTGCCAGCAGTAGAACAGGGCCCTATGGCTACACCTTC. Translation: CASSRTGPYGYTF.

In its sample, this clonotype was seen many times. This chain connects TRBV6-2 or TRBV6-3 to TRBJ1-1; TRBD1 aligns across 12 bases. The CDR3 loop spans 18 amino acids. Trimming removed 0 bases from V and 6 bases from J; junction bases left unmatched: 11. CDR1 and CDR2 from the germline V gene are MNHEY and SVGEGT. The CDR3, as DNA: TGTGCCAGCAGTTACTCCGTTAGGGACAGGGGGCGAAGCGCTGAAGCTTTCTTT. It yields the protein CASSYSVRDRGRSAEAFF.

This clonotype was observed a few times. The CDR3 DNA sequence: TGTGCCAGCAGTGACAGGGGCGCCGAGACCCAGTACTTC. Its protein product is CASSDRGAETQYF. The V call is TRBV25-1, the J call TRBJ2-5, with D maybe TRBD1 (6 bases). The germline gives CDR1 MGHDK, CDR2 SYGVNS. CDR3 size: 13 residues. The ends were cut back, 3 bases at V and 5 bases at J, with 10 bases in the middle.

This clonotype was picked up a small number of times. The chain carries TRBV19 and TRBJ1-1; the D is unclear. CDR1 LNHDA and CDR2 SQIVND come from the germline V gene (reference sequence). V lost 9 bases and J 0 bases, leaving 11 bases between the germline ends. The CDR3 extends over 13 amino acids. CDR3 nucleotides: TGTGCCAGCTCCCAACGGGTGAACACTGAAGCTTTCTTT. This encodes CASSQRVNTEAFF.

Note on this clonotype: Since a much larger clone is just one base distant, this may be a read error. This sequence joins TRBV14 and TRBJ1-1, with a possible D match to TRBD1 (5 bases). This CDR3 spans 13 amino acids. CDR1 and CDR2 (germline): SGHDN, FVKESK. The CDR3 reads CASSLQGFTEASF. CDR3 bases: TGTGCCAGCAGCCTGCAGGGCTTCACTGAAGCTTCCTTT.

This clonotype was counted at least ten times. The chain couples TRBV11-1 to TRBJ2-2; TRBD1 agrees at 7 bases. The length of the CDR3 is 17 residues. The V segment lost 5 bases and the J segment 0 bases; nucleotides outside the gene matches: 9. Germline values: CDR1 SGHAT, CDR2 FQDESV (reference sequence). The CDR3 region has the DNA TGTGCCAGCAGCCTCATTAGGGACAGATCGAACACCGGGGAGCTGTTTTTT. Residues: CASSLIRDRSNTGELFF.

At least ten counts were recorded for this clonotype. The chain has TRBV28 and TRBJ1-5; TRBD1 agrees at 7 bases. This CDR3 has 16 residues. Germline V gives CDR1 MDHEN, CDR2 SYDVKM. Trimming removed 7 bases from V and 7 bases from J; junction bases left unmatched: 16. CDR3 loop: CASTPGQLLSGQPQHF. CDR3 DNA: TGTGCCAGCACCCCGGGACAGTTACTTTCGGGGCAGCCCCAGCATTTT. The entire variable domain, with the rest obtained from reference TRBV28 and TRBJ1-5, is as follows: DVKVTQSSRYLVKRTGEKVFLECVQDMDHENMFWYRQDPGLGLRLIYFSYDVKMKEKGDIPEGYSVSREKKERFSLILESASTNQTSMYLCASTPGQLLSGQPQHFGDGTRLSIL.

As for this clonotype: A clone one base away is much larger, so this may be a read error. V and J are TRBV29-1 and TRBJ2-7, with a weak D call TRBD2 (6 bases). Germline-derived CDR1 and CDR2 are SQVTM and ANQGSEA. The V gene lost 6 bases and the J gene lost 2 bases, with 11 bases spanning the gap. The CDR3 loop spans 12 amino acids. The CDR3 DNA sequence: TGCAGCGTACGACTAGGGGCCTACGAGCAGTACGTC. Translated, it gives CSVRLGAYEQYV.